This entry lists 7 T cell receptor beta chains sequenced from one sample in a study of T cells in Graves' hyperthyroidism and ophthalmopathy. RNA transcripts were the template for amplifying TCR beta CDR3 regions. Researchers ran a first-round RT-PCR on the TCR CDR3 using the HTBI primer set. TCRdb independently ran MiXCR on the multiplex PCR reads; one entry per CDR3 protein. The sample records 800,000 or so distinct CDR3 sequences, about 38% being singletons. Material: blood. Receptors originate from a man aged 18 to 30 with Graves' hyperthyroidism.

This chain uses TRBV24-1 with TRBJ2-2; D is uncertain. Trimming left V 7 bases short and J 3 bases short, with 11 bases between. The CDR3 has 14 amino acids. The germline gives CDR1 KGHDR, CDR2 SFDVKD. The CDR3 protein is CATSDEGDTGELFF. The CDR3 DNA is TGTGCCACCAGCGACGAAGGCGACACCGGGGAGCTGTTTTTT.

This clonotype has just a few counts. J is TRBJ2-7 and V is TRBV20-1; no clear D gene. V lost 4 bases, J lost 5 bases, and 12 bases lay in between. This CDR3 is built from 12 residues. Germline V lookup: CDR1 DFQATT, CDR2 SNEGSKA (reference sequence). CDR3 DNA sequence: TGCAGTGCTAACCAAGTTGGGGACGAGCAGTACTTC. Translated, it gives CSANQVGDEQYF.

This clonotype occurred a few times. This chain connects TRBV20-1 to TRBJ2-7; D might be TRBD1 or TRBD2, each matching 5 bases. V was trimmed by 5 bases and J by 3 bases, leaving 14 bases between them. From germline, CDR1 is DFQATT and CDR2 SNEGSKA (reference sequence). There are 13 residues in the CDR3. As DNA, the CDR3 is TGCAGTGCTCGGGACGGTCTGATCTACGAGCAGTACTTC. Its protein product is CSARDGLIYEQYF.

The V and J genes are TRBV25-1 and TRBJ1-1; no definite D call. With 8 bases removed from V and 0 bases from J, the gap between germline ends came to 16 bases. Germline V gives CDR1 MGHDK, CDR2 SYGVNS. This CDR3 has 15 amino acids. The CDR3 DNA follows: TGTGCCAGCTTTTCCCCACCCCGGATGAACACTGAAGCTTTCTTT. It translates to CASFSPPRMNTEAFF. The variable domain in full, with the rest retrieved from reference TRBV25-1 and TRBJ1-1, is EADIYQTPRYLVIGTGKKITLECSQTMGHDKMYWYQQDPGMELHLIHYSYGVNSTEKGDLSSESTVSRIRTEHFPLTLESARPSHTSQYLCASFSPPRMNTEAFFGQGTRLTVV.

The chain uses TRBV10-3 and TRBJ1-5; D ambiguous. The germline gives CDR1 ENHRY, CDR2 SYGVKD. V was shortened by 10 bases and J by 4 bases, with 17 bases between the two germline ends. This CDR3 contains 14 residues. CDR3 DNA sequence: TGTGCCAGCAGAGATCAACGAGGGAATCAGCCCCAGCATTTT. It codes for CASRDQRGNQPQHF.

This clonotype showed up just a few times. V is TRBV12-3 or TRBV12-4 and J is TRBJ2-5; D could derive from TRBD1 or TRBD2 (5 bases each). The CDR3 spans 14 residues. The V gene lost 3 bases and the J gene lost 1 base, with 9 bases spanning the gap. CDR3: CASSFWDRQETQYF. Here the CDR3 DNA reads TGTGCCAGCAGTTTTTGGGACCGCCAAGAGACCCAGTACTTC.

The V and J genes are TRBV4-1 and TRBJ2-5; D is perhaps TRBD1 (6 bases). This CDR3 comprises 14 residues. Trimming stripped 5 bases from V and 3 bases from J, with 13 bases between. Germline CDR1 MGHRA, CDR2 YSYEKL. CDR3 sequence reads: CASSRKTGEETQYF. The CDR3 bases are TGCGCCAGCAGCAGAAAGACAGGAGAAGAGACCCAGTACTTC.